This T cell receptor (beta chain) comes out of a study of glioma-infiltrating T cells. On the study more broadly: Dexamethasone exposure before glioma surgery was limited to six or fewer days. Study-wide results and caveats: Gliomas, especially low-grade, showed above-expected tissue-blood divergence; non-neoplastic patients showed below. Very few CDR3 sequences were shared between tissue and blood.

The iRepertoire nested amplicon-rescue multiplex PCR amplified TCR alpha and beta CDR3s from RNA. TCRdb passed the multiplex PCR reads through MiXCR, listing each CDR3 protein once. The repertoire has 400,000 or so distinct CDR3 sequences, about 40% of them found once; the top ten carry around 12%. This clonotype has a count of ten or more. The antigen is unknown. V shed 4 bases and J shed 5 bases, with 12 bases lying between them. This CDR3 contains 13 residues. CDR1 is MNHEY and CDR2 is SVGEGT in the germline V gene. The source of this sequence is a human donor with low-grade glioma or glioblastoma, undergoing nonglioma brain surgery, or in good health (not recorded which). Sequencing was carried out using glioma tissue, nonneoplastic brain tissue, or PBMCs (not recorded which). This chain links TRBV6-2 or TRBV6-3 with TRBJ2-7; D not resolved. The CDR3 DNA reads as TGTGCCAGCAGTTTTACAGTTAACAACGAGCAGTACTTC. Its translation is CASSFTVNNEQYF.